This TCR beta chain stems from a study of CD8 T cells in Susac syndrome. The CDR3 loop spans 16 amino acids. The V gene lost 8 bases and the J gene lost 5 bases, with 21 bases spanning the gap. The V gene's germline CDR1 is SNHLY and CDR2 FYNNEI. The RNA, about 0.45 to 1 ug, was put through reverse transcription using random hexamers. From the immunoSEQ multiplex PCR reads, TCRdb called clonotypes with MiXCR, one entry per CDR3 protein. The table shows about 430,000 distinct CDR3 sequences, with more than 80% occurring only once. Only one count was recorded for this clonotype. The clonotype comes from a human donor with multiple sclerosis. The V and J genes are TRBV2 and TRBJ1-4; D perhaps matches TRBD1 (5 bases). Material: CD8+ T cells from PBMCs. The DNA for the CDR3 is TGTGCCAGCTCCCAAGGGAGGTGGGACCAAAATGAAAAACTGTTTTTT. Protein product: CASSQGRWDQNEKLFF.